Sequencing of this T cell receptor beta chain was carried out in a study of shared clonotypes between healthy human individuals. Whole-study findings and limits: The study sampled only blood, and tissue repertoires likely differ. Relative to clonotypes present in all four donors, those not shared had lower generation probabilities. Large sequencing depth failed to make sorted-subset sequencing complete, rarefaction showed.

The table lists this clone with a count of one. Its antigen is unidentified. In the naive CD8 group, cells lacked CD45RO and were positively selected for CCR7, so terminally differentiated effector memory CD45RA+ cells were left out. The data were produced by immunoSEQ multiplex PCR, yet TCRdb's version contains in-frame clones alone and is incomplete. The sample lists about 870,000 clones, 80% to 95% occurring once. Germline lookup yields CDR1 MDHEN and CDR2 SYDVKM. With 3 bases clipped from V and 2 bases from J, the junction kept 7 bases outside the gene matches. This CDR3 has 15 residues. The sequenced material came from naive CD8+ T cells sorted from blood. The chain is built from TRBV28 and TRBJ2-7; 7 bases line up with TRBD1. This clonotype was obtained from a man aged 25 to 45 in good health. CDR3: CASSFMRQGTYEQYF. The DNA for the CDR3 is TGTGCCAGCAGTTTTATGAGACAGGGAACCTACGAGCAGTACTTC.